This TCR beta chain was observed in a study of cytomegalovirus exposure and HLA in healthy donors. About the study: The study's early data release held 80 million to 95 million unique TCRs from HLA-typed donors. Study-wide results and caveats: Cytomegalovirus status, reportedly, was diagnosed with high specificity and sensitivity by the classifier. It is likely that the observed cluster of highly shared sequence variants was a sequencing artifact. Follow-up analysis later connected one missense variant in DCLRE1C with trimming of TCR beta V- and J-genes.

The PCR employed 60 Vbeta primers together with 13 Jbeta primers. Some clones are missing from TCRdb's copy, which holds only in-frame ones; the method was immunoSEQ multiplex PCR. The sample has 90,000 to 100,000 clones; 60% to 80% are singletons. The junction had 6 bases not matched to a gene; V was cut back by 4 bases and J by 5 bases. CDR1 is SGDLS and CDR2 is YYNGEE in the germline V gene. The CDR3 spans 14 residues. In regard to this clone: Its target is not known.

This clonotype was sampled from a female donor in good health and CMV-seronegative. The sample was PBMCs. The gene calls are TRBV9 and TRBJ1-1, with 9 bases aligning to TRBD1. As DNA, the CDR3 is TGTGCCAGCAGCCCGGACAGGGGAGTTACTGAAGCTTTCTTT. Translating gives CASSPDRGVTEAFF. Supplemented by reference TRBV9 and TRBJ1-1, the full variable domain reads DSGVTQTPKHLITATGQRVTLRCSPRSGDLSVYWYQQSLDQGLQFLIQYYNGEERAKGNILERFSAQQFPDLHSELNLSSLELGDSALYFCASSPDRGVTEAFFGQGTRLTVV.